This TCR beta chain emerged from a study of blood T cell repertoires in COVID-19 (dated by TCRdb to about 2020). For the wider study: Collaborator samples came from the United States, Italy and Spain and covered acute and convalescent phases of COVID-19. The prospective study material was composed of cDNA or gDNA derived from T cells, B-cell-depleted T cells, or PBMCs. The dataset comprised deeply sampled blood TCRbeta repertoires from subjects exposed to, actively infected with, or recovered from COVID-19. The repertoires were released in a freely available public database intended as a resource for research on the immune response to SARS-CoV-2. Samples were obtained from the ongoing ImmuneRACE study (first 160 participants) and from about 1,300 subjects provided by 6 global collaborators. Nearly every sample came with metadata listing a de-identified subject ID, COVID-19 status, age in years and sex. Where available, HLA class I and class II types were taken from metadata supplied by the sample provider and were not determined by assay-based typing.

The CDR3 contains 16 residues, cysteine and phenylalanine counted. The CDR3 DNA has 48 bases and is translated from base 1. The CDR1 and CDR2 encoded by the germline V gene are MDHEN and SYDVKM. The V and J ends are trimmed by 1 base and 4 bases, leaving 14 bases between them. The immunoSEQ Assay, a bias-controlled multiplex PCR, was used to amplify TCRbeta CDR3 regions from genomic DNA. On the authors' methods: Nucleated cell counts per sample were estimated from amplification of reference gene primers within the assay. Sequence reads were collapsed and filtered to measure the absolute abundance of every unique TCRbeta CDR3 rearrangement. For each sample, productive Simpson clonality was calculated as the square root of Simpson's diversity index over productive rearrangements. The source is immuneACCESS, and TCRdb retained only in-frame sequences with V and J called. Part of the clones is not carried over; for the studies checked, unresolved V genes explain less than half of this, and the remainder is unexplained. Clone size and the V and J calls come from that table; the DNA yielded D and trimming. Within this sample are 390,000 or so clones, with 89% of them counted one time only. Around 3% of the sample rests with the top ten.

One collaborating source in Seattle enrolled patients while the patients were actively infected and followed the patients over time throughout the course of disease. Whole blood was collected in K2EDTA tubes by collaborating institutions according to the institutions' own protocols. For TCRbeta analysis, collaborators shipped samples as frozen whole blood, isolated PBMCs, or DNA extracted from either of those sample types. Worth noting for this clone: Its antigen is not yet known. Base qualities are missing; no much larger clone stands one base away.

Broader findings and caveats from the paper: The amount of clinical and demographic metadata varied by source and participant and was provided uncurated.

This sequence was found in a woman in her 30s with COVID-19, enrolled during active disease. Rearrangement joined TRBV28 to TRBJ2-4; the D gene is possibly TRBD1, with 6 bases matching. What was sequenced was peripheral blood. The CDR3 region reads CASSLSGYGQKNIQYF. The DNA reads as follows: TGTGCCAGCAGTTTATCCGGTTACGGACAGAAAAACATTCAGTACTTC. The CDR3, completed at both ends by the reference TRBV28 and TRBJ2-4 genes, gives the full variable domain DVKVTQSSRYLVKRTGEKVFLECVQDMDHENMFWYRQDPGLGLRLIYFSYDVKMKEKGDIPEGYSVSREKKERFSLILESASTNQTSMYLCASSLSGYGQKNIQYFGAGTRLSVL.